A single sample gave rise to the 5 T cell receptor beta chains below, sequenced in a study of STAT5B mutations in CD4+ large granular lymphocyte leukemia. Assay used: immunoSEQ multiplex PCR; TCRdb lists only in-frame clones, some missing. The table has around 43,000 clones, just over 85% seen once. Sequenced material: CD4+ T cells from blood buffy coats. These receptors were collected from a human donor in good health.

The chain has TRBV7-9 and TRBJ1-5, with D hard to call. CDR3 length equals 13 residues. CDR1 and CDR2 (germline): SEHNR, FQNEAQ (reference sequence). The ends were cut back, 4 bases at V and 6 bases at J, with 10 bases in the middle. The CDR3 sequence: CASSSGPSQPQHF. As DNA, the CDR3 is TGTGCCAGCAGCTCCGGACCGAGTCAGCCCCAGCATTTT.

This chain connects TRBV19 to TRBJ2-7; TRBD2 might be the D (5 bases). Deletions cut 7 bases from V and 9 bases from J, with 13 bases between. CDR3 length: 11 amino acids. CDR1 is LNHDA and CDR2 is SQIVND in the germline V gene (reference sequence). The CDR3 here is CASMDSLVQYF. The CDR3 region has the DNA TGTGCCAGTATGGACTCCCTGGTGCAGTACTTC.

The chain has TRBV11-2 and TRBJ2-1; D may be TRBD1 (6 bases). The CDR3 covers 15 residues. V shed 1 base and J shed 5 bases, with 12 bases lying between them. Germline V CDR1 and CDR2: SGHAT, FQNNGV. The CDR3 is CASSLGGQGHNEQFF. In nucleotides, the CDR3 is TGTGCCAGCAGCTTAGGGGGGCAGGGTCACAATGAGCAGTTCTTC.

The CDR3 loop is CASIGSIGTGGTEAFF. CDR3 coding DNA: TGTGCCAGCATTGGTAGTATCGGGACAGGGGGGACTGAAGCTTTCTTT. The rearrangement uses TRBV28 and TRBJ1-1; 11 nucleotides align to TRBD1. The CDR3 is made up of 16 amino acids. V was pared by 7 bases and J by 5 bases, with 12 bases of the junction left unmatched. CDR1 is MDHEN and CDR2 is SYDVKM in the germline V gene.

CDR3: CAWSKAAAIMNTEAFF. The CDR3, as DNA: TGTGCCTGGAGTAAGGCGGCAGCCATTATGAACACTGAAGCTTTCTTT. The rearrangement uses TRBV30 and TRBJ1-1; D call uncertain. V lost 2 bases to trimming and J lost 0 bases, with 16 bases between them. CDR1 is GTSNPN and CDR2 is SVGIG in the germline V gene (reference sequence). This CDR3 is 16 amino acids long.